Sequencing of this T cell receptor (beta chain) was carried out in a study of T cell repertoires in cytomegalovirus infection. Germline CDR1 LGHNA, CDR2 YNFKEQ. Trimming left V 0 bases short and J 7 bases short, with 19 bases between. The CDR3 is 16 amino acids. Using its own MiXCR run on the reads, TCRdb lists one record per CDR3 protein. The profile shows about 740,000 distinct CDR3 sequences, about 33% of them singletons. As concerns this clonotype: As yet, its antigen is unknown.

This chain uses TRBV4-2 with TRBJ2-7; D perhaps matches TRBD2 (6 bases). Specimen: cultured PBMCs, collected from culture after CMV antigen stimulation. The TCR was taken from a human donor in good health (CMV status not recorded). Some clones in this sample may be carry-over from other donors' samples. CDR3 DNA sequence: TGTGCCAGCAGCCAAGATCGATGGAGGGGTACGTCGGAGCAGTACTTC. Translation gives CASSQDRWRGTSEQYF.